This TCR beta chain originates from a study of post-analysis software for immune sequencing data. Study conclusions and caveats: Five or six TRBV segments, TRBV5-6, TRBV5-1 and TRBV20-1 among them, were found more frequent in patients than controls. Compared with controls, patients showed significantly lower normalized Chao1 diversity.

In the case of this clonotype: Antigen specificity is unknown.

Trimming stripped 1 base from V and 6 bases from J, with 10 bases between. Germline V lookup: CDR1 SGHTA, CDR2 FQGNSA. The CDR3 runs to 13 residues. Every TCR beta cDNA library bore unique molecular identifiers. Each CDR3 protein is one row after TCRdb ran MiXCR on the PCR reads. The sample has some 700,000 distinct CDR3 sequences, approximately 60% seen once. The chain recombines TRBV7-2 with TRBJ2-7, with D tentatively TRBD2 (5 bases). The clonotype originates from a girl aged 2-10 years with multiple sclerosis. Sequenced sample: blood. In nucleotides, the CDR3 is TGTGCCAGCAGCTTAGTGCTAGCAAGCGAGCAGTACTTC. This gives the protein CASSLVLASEQYF.